This TCR beta chain emerged from a study of shared T cell receptors in the human thymus. In its sample, this clone was seen once. The data were produced by immunoSEQ multiplex PCR, yet TCRdb's version contains in-frame clones alone and is incomplete. The top ten clones hold roughly 0.0097% of a sample with roughly 660,000 clones, 70% to 90% of them seen once. J was trimmed by 5 bases and V by 3 bases; bases with no gene match: 6. This CDR3 contains 15 residues. Looked up from germline, CDR1 is SGHTS and CDR2 is YDEGEE. The same sample was also used in a study of human thymus T cells. That paper states: It was healthy Finnish infants having corrective surgery for congenital heart defects who were the donors. The study used thymus tissue resected during corrective heart surgery. Thymic and blood repertoires seemed to favor certain V and J genes. Related research found strongly overlapping thymic repertoires in unrelated individuals.

The sequenced material came from thymocytes. The rearrangement links TRBV5-8 to TRBJ2-1; TRBD2 aligns across 9 bases. This TCR was sampled from a boy in the first two years of life with a congenital heart defect. The CDR3 DNA reads as TGTGCCAGCAGCTGGTATCTAGCGGGACACAATGAGCAGTTCTTC. Protein sequence: CASSWYLAGHNEQFF.